One sample yielded the 5 T cell receptor beta chains listed below, sequenced in a study of radiation and T cells in renal cell carcinoma. Assay: immunoSEQ multiplex PCR; the TCRdb copy retains only in-frame clones and omits some. The sample lists approximately 150,000 clones; around nine tenths were seen once. Indicated time point: blood 4 weeks post-SBRT, at nephrectomy. Indicated treatment: 15 Gy SBRT to primary tumor, nephrectomy 4 weeks later. Sequencing used blood, obtained from a patient whose treatment included radiotherapy and nephrectomy. The receptor source for this set is a woman in her forties or fifties with renal cell carcinoma.

The chain carries TRBV10-1 and TRBJ1-1, with a possible D match to TRBD1 (5 bases). In germline, CDR1 is WNHNN, CDR2 SYGVQD (reference sequence). V shed 5 bases and J shed 0 bases, with 10 bases lying between them. CDR3 length: 14 amino acids. CDR3 coding DNA: TGCGCCAGCAGTAAAACAGGAGTGAACACTGAAGCTTTCTTT. Translation: CASSKTGVNTEAFF.

V usage is TRBV18 and J usage is TRBJ1-5; D is undetermined. V was clipped by 3 bases and J by 0 bases, with 9 bases between them. Germline V gene lookup returns CDR1 KGHSH and CDR2 LQKENI. CDR3 length: 15 amino acids. In nucleotides, the CDR3 is TGTGCCAGCTCACCGGGCACTAATAGCAATCAGCCCCAGCATTTT. Translating it yields CASSPGTNSNQPQHF.

This clone has only one observation. This rearrangement joins TRBV18 to TRBJ1-5, with a tentative D call TRBD1 (5 bases). The germline V gene encodes CDR1 KGHSH and CDR2 LQKENI. The ends were cut back, 3 bases at V and 5 bases at J, with 14 bases in the middle. The CDR3 has 15 residues. The CDR3 sequence: CASSPRDSTYQPQHF. CDR3 nucleotide sequence: TGTGCCAGCTCACCCCGGGACTCCACCTATCAGCCCCAGCATTTT.

CDR3 residues: CSVDGGGNNQPQHF. CDR3 nucleotides: TGCAGCGTTGATGGGGGGGGGAACAATCAGCCCCAGCATTTT. This chain links TRBV29-1 with TRBJ1-5; D may be TRBD1 (5 bases). V dropped 3 bases and J dropped 3 bases, with 12 bases sitting between them. The CDR3 sequence is 14 residues long. Germline V lookup: CDR1 SQVTM, CDR2 ANQGSEA.

The chain has TRBV4-3 and TRBJ2-5; a weak D match, TRBD1 (6 bases). Deletions cut 1 base from V and 3 bases from J, with 24 bases between. CDR1 is LGHNA and CDR2 is YSLEER in the germline V gene. The CDR3 is 19 amino acids. This chain's CDR3 is CASSQALTSGGLQKETQYF. CDR3 DNA: TGCGCCAGCAGCCAAGCGTTGACGAGTGGGGGCTTACAGAAAGAGACCCAGTACTTC.